These 28 T cell receptor beta chains originate from one sample sequenced in a study of cytomegalovirus exposure and HLA in healthy donors. PCR amplification relied on 60 Vbeta primers (plus 13 Jbeta primers). Assay: immunoSEQ multiplex PCR; the TCRdb copy retains only in-frame clones and omits some. The table lists over 150,000 clones, 82% of them singletons. The sample taken for sequencing was PBMCs. These receptors all come from a boy between 2 and 10 years old in good health and CMV-seronegative.

The chain joins TRBV6-9 to TRBJ2-5, with a tentative D call TRBD2 (5 bases). This CDR3 comprises 15 residues. CDR1 MNHGY and CDR2 SVAAGI come from the germline V gene. V lost 5 bases and J lost 7, with 20 bases in between. The CDR3 region is CASSPPEGGRGTQYF. In DNA, the CDR3 is TGTGCCAGCAGTCCCCCCGAAGGTGGCCGGGGGACCCAGTACTTC.

This chain links TRBV13 with TRBJ1-6, with TRBD1 matching 8 bases. The CDR3 is made up of 16 amino acids. CDR1 and CDR2 (germline): PRHDT, FYEKMQ (reference sequence). V lost 5 bases and J lost 5; bases outside the gene matches: 8. CDR3 DNA sequence: TGTGCCAGCAGCGGACCGACAGGGGTGGATAATTCACCCCTCCACTTT. Amino acids: CASSGPTGVDNSPLHF.

Of note for this clone: The junction departs from the called germline gene at one end, perhaps through a read error. The genes are TRBV7-9 and TRBJ1-6, with 9 bases fitting TRBD1. Germline loops: CDR1 SEHNR, CDR2 FQNEAQ (reference sequence). The CDR3 runs 17 residues. The CDR3 here is CSSSLIIGTGRNSPLHF. The CDR3 DNA reads as TGTTCCAGCAGCTTAATCATCGGGACAGGGCGTAATTCACCCCTCCACTTT.

This sequence joins TRBV7-9 and TRBJ1-1; D remains ambiguous. V lost 2 bases and J 2 bases, leaving 9 bases between the germline ends. CDR3 size: 14 residues. CDR1 and CDR2 (germline): SEHNR, FQNEAQ (reference sequence). CDR3 loop: CASSLSGVNTEAFF. CDR3 in DNA: TGTGCCAGCAGCTTATCGGGTGTCAACACTGAAGCTTTCTTT.

The chain links TRBV5-6 to TRBJ2-3, with D perhaps TRBD2 (6 bases). This CDR3 comprises 14 residues. Germline values: CDR1 SGHDT, CDR2 YYEEEE. V shed 4 bases and J shed 4 bases, with 13 bases lying between them. The CDR3 reads CASSPWGGADTQYF. The DNA for the CDR3 is TGTGCCAGCAGCCCGTGGGGCGGGGCAGATACGCAGTATTTT.

The chain combines TRBV5-1 with TRBJ2-5; possibly TRBD1 for D (7 bases). The germline V gene encodes CDR1 SGHRS and CDR2 YFSETQ. Trimming stripped 2 bases from V and 5 bases from J, with 13 bases between. The CDR3 spans 14 residues. The CDR3 bases are TGCGCCAGCAGCTTCCTGACAGGGAGGGAGACCCAGTACTTC. Its translation is CASSFLTGRETQYF.

The chain joins TRBV29-1 to TRBJ1-2; perhaps TRBD1 as D (5 bases). Trimming removed 7 bases at V and 3 bases at J, with 15 bases between. In germline, CDR1 is SQVTM, CDR2 ANQGSEA. This CDR3 region has 13 residues. The CDR3 loop is CSAVFGGDYGYTF. The CDR3, as DNA: TGCAGCGCTGTATTCGGGGGAGACTATGGCTACACCTTC.

The chain is built from TRBV11-2 and TRBJ1-6, with 7 bases identical to TRBD1. Germline V gives CDR1 SGHAT, CDR2 FQNNGV. V was pared by 5 bases and J by 0 bases, with 4 bases of the junction left unmatched. The CDR3 length is 16 residues. The DNA of the CDR3 is TGTGCCAGCAGCCCCCGACAGGGCTCCTATAATTCACCCCTCCACTTT. This gives the protein CASSPRQGSYNSPLHF.

The rearrangement links TRBV6-5 to TRBJ2-7; no firm D call. V gave up 2 bases and J gave up 1 base, with 9 bases separating them. Germline V gives CDR1 MNHEY, CDR2 SVGAGI. This CDR3 has 14 amino acids. Here the CDR3 reads CASSYRVMSYEQYF. In DNA form, the CDR3 reads TGTGCCAGCAGTTACCGGGTTATGTCCTACGAGCAGTACTTC.

This clone was seen a few times. The chain carries TRBV6-6 and TRBJ2-7; 7 nucleotides align to TRBD2. V trimming: 2 bases; J trimming: 0 bases; junction bases outside the gene matches: 4. Germline lookup yields CDR1 MNHNY and CDR2 SVGAGI (reference sequence). This CDR3 region has 15 residues. The CDR3 coding sequence is TGTGCCAGCAGTTACCGGTGGACTAGCTCCTACGAGCAGTACTTC. Translating gives CASSYRWTSSYEQYF.

There are a few counts of this clone. This chain joins TRBV9 and TRBJ1-2, with a possible D match to TRBD1 (6 bases). V lost 0 bases, J lost 7 bases, and 10 bases lay in between. Germline assignment: CDR1 SGDLS and CDR2 YYNGEE. This CDR3 comprises 13 residues. The CDR3 nucleotides are TGTGCCAGCAGCGTAGTTGACAGGTTTGGCTACACCTTC. Its translation is CASSVVDRFGYTF.

The rearrangement joins TRBV11-2 to TRBJ2-3, with D possibly being TRBD1 (6 bases). V was cut by 5 bases and J by 8 bases, with 14 bases left in between. The CDR3 runs 13 residues. Germline values: CDR1 SGHAT, CDR2 FQNNGV. In DNA form, the CDR3 reads TGTGCCAGCAGCATGAACGAGGGGGTTACGCAGTATTTT. Translation: CASSMNEGVTQYF.

The CDR3 DNA sequence: TGTGCCAGCAGTGAACAGGGGGGTTACAATGAGCAGTTCTTC. Protein product: CASSEQGGYNEQFF. The chain combines TRBV6-1 with TRBJ2-1, with a tentative D call TRBD1 (7 bases). The CDR3 has 14 amino acids. Between the trimmed V and J ends, which lost 2 bases and 4 bases, there was a span of 9 bases. CDR1 is MNHNS and CDR2 is SASEGT in the germline V gene.

The gene calls are TRBV5-1 and TRBJ2-2, with a possible D match to TRBD2 (5 bases). V lost 4 bases to trimming and J lost 3 bases, with 13 bases between them. The CDR3 is 15 residues long. Germline CDR1 is SGHRS and CDR2 is YFSETQ. Here the CDR3 DNA reads TGCGCCAGCAGCCCCCGTGAGGGCGACACCGGGGAGCTGTTTTTT. It codes for CASSPREGDTGELFF.

The rearrangement uses TRBV7-9 and TRBJ2-7; no clear D gene. The V gene lost 11 bases and the J gene lost 7 bases, with 12 bases spanning the gap. CDR1 and CDR2 from the germline V gene are SEHNR and FQNEAQ (reference sequence). This CDR3 comprises 10 residues. CDR3 residues: CAAPGEEQYF. In nucleotides, the CDR3 is TGTGCCGCCCCCGGAGAAGAGCAGTACTTC.

The genes are TRBV4-2 and TRBJ2-1, with TRBD2 matching 13 bases. The CDR3 length is 18 residues. Per the germline V gene, CDR1 is LGHNA and CDR2 is YNFKEQ. The V gene end was trimmed by 0 bases and the J gene end by 9 bases; junction bases not matched to a gene: 11. The DNA of the CDR3 is TGTGCCAGCAGCCAAGATACTAGCGGGGGGGCGTGGTTAGGTGAGCAGTTCTTC. Translating gives CASSQDTSGGAWLGEQFF.

The genes are TRBV12-5 and TRBJ2-1; weak D call: TRBD1 (7 bases). The germline V gene has CDR1 LGHNT and CDR2 FRNRAP. The CDR3 loop spans 18 amino acids. Trimming shortened V by 0 bases and J by 4 bases, and 19 bases separated the two germline ends. In DNA, the CDR3 is TGTGCTAGTGGTTTGGTACGGGCCGGGGGACAGAGTTACAATGAGCAGTTCTTC. It yields the protein CASGLVRAGGQSYNEQFF. Together with reference TRBV12-5 and TRBJ2-1, the CDR3 gives the full variable domain: DARVTQTPRHKVTEMGQEVTMRCQPILGHNTVFWYRQTMMQGLELLAYFRNRAPLDDSGMPKDRFSAEMPDATLATLKIQPSEPRDSAVYFCASGLVRAGGQSYNEQFFGPGTRLTVL.

The rearrangement uses TRBV7-9 and TRBJ1-1; 7 positions match TRBD1. Germline trimming cut 7 bases from V and 2 bases from J; bases unmatched to any gene: 7. CDR3 length: 14 amino acids. CDR1 SEHNR and CDR2 FQNEAQ come from the germline V gene (reference sequence). The CDR3 loop is CASTTDRINTEAFF. CDR3 nucleotides: TGTGCCAGCACCACGGACAGGATAAACACTGAAGCTTTCTTT.

The rearrangement links TRBV6-5 to TRBJ1-2, with a tentative D call TRBD1 (6 bases). The CDR3 totals 13 residues. Germline values: CDR1 MNHEY, CDR2 SVGAGI. The V gene lost 5 bases and the J gene lost 0 bases, with 7 bases spanning the gap. CDR3 bases: TGTGCCAGCAGTGGACAGCCTAACTATGGCTACACCTTC. Encoded protein: CASSGQPNYGYTF.

V is TRBV5-6 and J is TRBJ2-7; 7 bases fit TRBD2. The CDR3 contains 12 residues. Germline V CDR1 and CDR2: SGHDT, YYEEEE. The V segment lost 4 bases and the J segment 9 bases; nucleotides outside the gene matches: 7. The CDR3 reads CASSVGLVGQYF. In DNA, the CDR3 is TGTGCCAGCAGCGTCGGACTAGTCGGGCAGTACTTC.

The chain employs TRBV29-1 and TRBJ1-4; 9 positions agree with TRBD1. Trimming removed 7 bases from V and 4 bases from J; junction bases left unmatched: 4. Germline V gives CDR1 SQVTM, CDR2 ANQGSEA. CDR3 length: 13 residues. CDR3 loop: CSADRGSNEKLFF. The CDR3 coding sequence is TGCAGCGCCGACAGGGGGAGTAATGAAAAACTGTTTTTT.

This clone was picked up a small number of times. The chain has TRBV6-8 and TRBJ2-7; D call uncertain. The CDR3 loop spans 11 amino acids. Trimming pared 7 bases from V and 8 bases from J, leaving 12 bases between. Per germline, CDR1 MNHGY and CDR2 SAAAGT. In DNA, the CDR3 is TGTGCCAGCACCCTCGGTTTACAGCAGTACTTC. Protein product: CASTLGLQQYF.

This chain connects TRBV2 to TRBJ2-7; a weak D match, TRBD1 (5 bases). Germline CDR1 reads SNHLY; CDR2 reads FYNNEI. The V end lost 8 bases, the J end lost 0 bases, and 8 bases lay between the germline ends. This CDR3 spans 12 amino acids. This chain's CDR3 is CASQGLSYEQYF. The CDR3 nucleotides are TGTGCCAGCCAGGGCCTCTCCTACGAGCAGTACTTC. The complete variable domain, with remaining parts taken from reference TRBV2 and TRBJ2-7, reads EPEVTQTPSHQVTQMGQEVILRCVPISNHLYFYWYRQILGQKVEFLVSFYNNEISEKSEIFDDQFSVERPDGSNFTLKIRSTKLEDSAMYFCASQGLSYEQYFGPGTRLTVT.

This clone was recorded a few times. The chain has TRBV7-2 and TRBJ2-2; the match to TRBD1 covers 8 bases. V lost 3 bases to trimming and J lost 5 bases; unmatched junction nucleotides: 5. CDR1 and CDR2 (germline): SGHTA, FQGNSA. The CDR3 length is 15 residues. The CDR3 sequence is CASSFQDRVTGELFF. The CDR3 DNA sequence: TGTGCCAGCAGCTTCCAGGACAGGGTAACCGGGGAGCTGTTTTTT.

The chain is built from TRBV5-4 and TRBJ2-1, with a weak D call TRBD1 (6 bases). In germline, CDR1 is SGHNT, CDR2 YYREEE (reference sequence). Between the trimmed V and J ends, which lost 0 bases and 0 bases, there was a span of 10 bases. CDR3 length equals 16 residues. The CDR3 spells CASSLVGASSYNEQFF. CDR3 nucleotide sequence: TGTGCCAGCAGCTTGGTGGGGGCGAGCTCCTACAATGAGCAGTTCTTC.

The chain uses TRBV19 and TRBJ1-5, with 7 bases aligning to TRBD1. The trim removed 4 bases at V and 4 bases at J, leaving 7 bases unmatched. This CDR3 has 15 residues. In germline, CDR1 is LNHDA, CDR2 SQIVND (reference sequence). Written as DNA, the CDR3 is TGTGCCAGTAGTAGGCAGGGACAGTCAAATCAGCCCCAGCATTTT. This translates into CASSRQGQSNQPQHF.

This clone has a handful of counts. The chain carries TRBV27 and TRBJ1-5, with D maybe TRBD1 (6 bases). Germline V CDR1 and CDR2: MNHEY, SMNVEV (reference sequence). The CDR3 consists of 16 residues. The germline V and J ends were trimmed by 6 bases and 8 bases, with 23 bases remaining between them. CDR3 loop: CASRGGGAGGEKPQHF. The CDR3 nucleotides read TGTGCCAGCAGAGGAGGGGGGGCGGGAGGGGAAAAGCCCCAGCATTTT.

The gene calls are TRBV9 and TRBJ1-5; D gene unclear. The CDR3 length is 14 residues. From germline, CDR1 is SGDLS and CDR2 YYNGEE. Trimming left V 0 bases short and J 6 bases short, with 10 bases between. The CDR3 region has the DNA TGTGCCAGCAGCGTAGAGGGAGGGCCTCAGCCCCAGCATTTT. It is translated as CASSVEGGPQPQHF.